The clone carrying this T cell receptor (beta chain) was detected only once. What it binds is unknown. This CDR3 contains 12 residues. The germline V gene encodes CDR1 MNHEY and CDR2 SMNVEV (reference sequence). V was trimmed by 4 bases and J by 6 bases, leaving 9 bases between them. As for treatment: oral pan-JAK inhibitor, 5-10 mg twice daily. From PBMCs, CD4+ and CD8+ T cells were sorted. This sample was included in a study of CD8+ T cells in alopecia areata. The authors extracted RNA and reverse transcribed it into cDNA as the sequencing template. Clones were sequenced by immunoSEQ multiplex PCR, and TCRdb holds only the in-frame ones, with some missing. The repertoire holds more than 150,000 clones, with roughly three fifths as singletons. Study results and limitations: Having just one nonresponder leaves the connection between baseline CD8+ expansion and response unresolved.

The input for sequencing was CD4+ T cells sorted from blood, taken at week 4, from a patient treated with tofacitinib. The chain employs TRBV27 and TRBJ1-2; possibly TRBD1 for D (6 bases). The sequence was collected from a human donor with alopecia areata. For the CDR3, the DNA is TGTGCCAGCAGTTCCAGGGGACATGGCTACACCTTC. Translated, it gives CASSSRGHGYTF.